Listed here are 26 T cell receptor beta chains from one sample, sequenced in a study of CD8+ T cells in alopecia areata. The authors extracted RNA and reverse transcribed it into cDNA as the sequencing template. The assay was immunoSEQ multiplex PCR, and TCRdb's table has in-frame clones only and misses some. The sample has approximately 59,000 clones, about 45% seen once. The sequencing here drew on CD8+ T cells sorted from blood, taken at week 0. Every receptor here comes from a human donor with alopecia areata.

The chain combines TRBV9 with TRBJ2-7, with no clear D. Trimming removed 3 bases at V and 0 bases at J, with 16 bases between. The germline V gene has CDR1 SGDLS and CDR2 YYNGEE. The CDR3 is made up of 16 amino acids. This CDR3 is CASSAAYPASSYEQYF. CDR3 DNA sequence: TGTGCCAGCAGCGCCGCATATCCGGCCAGCTCCTACGAGCAGTACTTC.

The chain combines TRBV7-3 with TRBJ2-7; 7 bases fit TRBD1. Germline V gene sequence: CDR1 SGHTA, CDR2 FQGTGA. The CDR3 totals 15 residues. The ends lost 5 bases at V and 0 bases at J; junction bases unmatched: 7. In DNA form, the CDR3 reads TGTGCCAGCAGCCCGGGCAGGGGGAACTCCTACGAGCAGTACTTC. Translation: CASSPGRGNSYEQYF.

As DNA, the CDR3 is TGTGCCAGTACCCCCGGGGGCGGCTACGAGCAGTACTTC. It specifies CASTPGGGYEQYF. The chain is built from TRBV19 and TRBJ2-7; D is perhaps TRBD1 or TRBD2 (6 bases each). V dropped 7 bases and J dropped 3 bases, with 13 bases sitting between them. The CDR3 totals 13 residues. Germline V gene sequence: CDR1 LNHDA, CDR2 SQIVND (reference sequence).

The gene calls are TRBV9 and TRBJ2-7; D call uncertain. Trimming removed 5 bases from V and 6 bases from J, with 12 bases in between. The CDR3 extends over 12 amino acids. CDR1 is SGDLS, CDR2 YYNGEE, per germline. CDR3 coding DNA: TGTGCCAGCAGTCAGGATGGCGGCGAGCAGTACTTC. It yields the protein CASSQDGGEQYF.

V usage is TRBV4-2 and J usage is TRBJ2-1, with 13 bases fitting TRBD2. With V trimmed by 0 bases and J by 9 bases, 8 bases remained unmatched. The V gene's germline CDR1 is LGHNA and CDR2 YNFKEQ. The CDR3 spans 17 residues. The CDR3 loop reads CASSQDFGTSGTSEQFF. In DNA, the CDR3 is TGTGCCAGCAGCCAAGATTTTGGGACTAGCGGGACTAGTGAGCAGTTCTTC.

The chain is built from TRBV7-3 and TRBJ2-4, with a possible D match to TRBD1 (5 bases). Trimming removed 10 bases at V and 1 base at J, with 23 bases between. The CDR3 loop spans 17 amino acids. CDR1 is SGHTA, CDR2 FQGTGA, per germline. The CDR3 region has the DNA TGTGCCAACAGAGCAGGGCCCTCGTGGCGGGCCAAAAACATTCAGTACTTC. It is translated as CANRAGPSWRAKNIQYF.

This clone appeared a few times. This chain uses TRBV11-2 with TRBJ2-1; D ambiguous. CDR3 size: 12 residues. V was trimmed by 4 bases and J by 13 bases, leaving 14 bases between them. Germline V gives CDR1 SGHAT, CDR2 FQNNGV. In nucleotides, the CDR3 is TGTGCCAGCAGCTCCGGCACCGGCCCCCAGTTCTTC. Amino acid sequence: CASSSGTGPQFF.

Only a few counts were recorded for this clone. The rearrangement joins TRBV10-3 to TRBJ2-1, with 12 bases lining up with TRBD2. The trim removed 6 bases at V and 6 bases at J, leaving 3 bases unmatched. CDR1 and CDR2 from the germline V gene are ENHRY and SYGVKD. The CDR3 consists of 14 residues. In nucleotides, the CDR3 is TGTGCCATCAGAAGGACTAGCGGGACCAATGAGCAGTTCTTC. Its protein product is CAIRRTSGTNEQFF.

The rearrangement joins TRBV9 to TRBJ1-2; possibly TRBD1 for D (5 bases). CDR1 SGDLS and CDR2 YYNGEE come from the germline V gene. The V gene lost 3 bases and the J gene lost 5 bases, with 8 bases spanning the gap. The CDR3 contains 12 residues. Here the CDR3 DNA reads TGTGCCAGCAGCGCAGGGCAGTATGGCTACACCTTC. It encodes CASSAGQYGYTF.

This clone was observed a handful of times. The chain has TRBV4-1 and TRBJ2-1; the match to TRBD1 covers 8 bases. The length of the CDR3 is 15 residues. Germline loops: CDR1 MGHRA, CDR2 YSYEKL. V shed 0 bases, J shed 6 bases, and the junction held 4 bases outside the gene matches. The CDR3 is CASSQDRGTGNEQFF. The CDR3 nucleotides read TGCGCCAGCAGCCAAGATCGAGGGACAGGCAATGAGCAGTTCTTC.

Only a few counts were recorded for this clone. The rearrangement links TRBV29-1 to TRBJ2-3; 7 nucleotides align to TRBD2. This CDR3 has 15 residues. V lost 2 bases to trimming and J lost 0 bases; unmatched junction nucleotides: 5. Germline values: CDR1 SQVTM, CDR2 ANQGSEA. CDR3 nucleotide sequence: TGCAGCGTTGAAAATGCGGGAGTCAGCACAGATACGCAGTATTTT. It yields the protein CSVENAGVSTDTQYF.

The J gene is TRBJ2-7, the V gene TRBV7-9, with D unclear. V was trimmed by 5 bases and J by 5 bases, leaving 10 bases between them. The CDR3 has 12 amino acids. Germline V gene sequence: CDR1 SEHNR, CDR2 FQNEAQ (reference sequence). CDR3: CASSTRHDEQYF. In DNA, the CDR3 is TGTGCCAGCAGCACCCGACACGACGAGCAGTACTTC.

This clone was detected a few times. The chain uses TRBV29-1 and TRBJ2-7; D is perhaps TRBD1 (5 bases). The germline CDR1 and CDR2 sequences are SQVTM and ANQGSEA. CDR3 size: 13 residues. Trimming removed 2 bases from V and 1 base from J, with 9 bases in between. CDR3 region: CSVETGRSYEQYF. For the CDR3, the DNA is TGCAGCGTTGAAACAGGACGATCCTACGAGCAGTACTTC.

This rearrangement joins TRBV11-2 to TRBJ2-7, with TRBD2 as a possible D gene (6 bases). CDR3 length: 15 amino acids. Germline V lookup: CDR1 SGHAT, CDR2 FQNNGV. The germline V and J ends were trimmed by 3 bases and 4 bases, with 16 bases remaining between them. The CDR3 coding sequence is TGTGCCAGCAGCTTTTTGGGGGGTTCGGGATACGAGCAGTACTTC. It specifies CASSFLGGSGYEQYF.

This clone was detected a few times. The rearrangement uses TRBV4-1 and TRBJ2-2; a possible D gene is TRBD2 (5 bases). CDR1 and CDR2 (germline): MGHRA, YSYEKL. This CDR3 is 12 amino acids long. V dropped 4 bases and J dropped 8 bases, with 8 bases sitting between them. CDR3 protein: CASSRGLGELFF. The CDR3 coding sequence is TGCGCCAGCAGCCGAGGGTTGGGGGAGCTGTTTTTT.

This clone has just a few counts. The chain has TRBV23-1 and TRBJ1-5; D not resolved. Being an ORF, TRBV23-1 has a function that is uncertain. V was shortened by 0 bases and J by 2 bases, with 11 bases between the two germline ends. The CDR3 is 16 amino acids. DNA for the CDR3: TGCGCCAGCAGTCAATCAGGAGAAGTCGGCAATCAGCCCCAGCATTTT. Its protein product is CASSQSGEVGNQPQHF.

The chain employs TRBV11-2 and TRBJ2-2; 9 nucleotides align to TRBD2. Germline V gives CDR1 SGHAT, CDR2 FQNNGV. The CDR3 is 16 residues long. With V trimmed by 5 bases and J by 6 bases, 10 bases remained unmatched. This chain's CDR3 is CASSAFGTSLSGELFF. CDR3 nucleotide sequence: TGTGCCAGCAGCGCGTTTGGGACTAGCCTCTCCGGGGAGCTGTTTTTT.

The chain links TRBV7-9 to TRBJ1-2; the D is unclear. Trimming took 5 bases from V and 4 from J, leaving 8 bases between them. There are 12 residues in the CDR3. Germline CDR1 and CDR2: SEHNR and FQNEAQ (reference sequence). In nucleotides, the CDR3 is TGTGCCAGCAGCCTGACGAGCTATGGCTACACCTTC. Translation: CASSLTSYGYTF.

This clone was detected only a few times. The chain couples TRBV7-2 to TRBJ2-7; D unresolved. V was shortened by 1 base and J by 7 bases, with 8 bases between the two germline ends. CDR1 is SGHTA, CDR2 FQGNSA, per germline. The CDR3 totals 12 residues. CDR3 nucleotides: TGTGCCAGCAGCTTAGTTGGCCGGGAGCAGTACTTC. Translated: CASSLVGREQYF. The full variable domain, in which reference TRBV7-2 and TRBJ2-7 provide the parts outside the CDR3, is GAGVSQSPSNKVTEKGKDVELRCDPISGHTALYWYRQSLGQGLEFLIYFQGNSAPDKSGLPSDRFSAERTGGSVSTLTIQRTQQEDSAVYLCASSLVGREQYFGPGTRLTVT.

The V gene is TRBV30, the J gene TRBJ2-1; D may be TRBD2 (5 bases). V was clipped by 4 bases and J by 6 bases, with 19 bases between them. CDR1 and CDR2 from the germline V gene are GTSNPN and SVGIG (reference sequence). The CDR3 runs to 15 residues. The CDR3 here is CAWTTTPYGSNEQFF. CDR3 nucleotide sequence: TGTGCCTGGACGACTACCCCATACGGAAGCAATGAGCAGTTCTTC. Full variable domain (remainder filled in from reference TRBV30 and TRBJ2-1): SQTIHQWPATLVQPVGSPLSLECTVEGTSNPNLYWYRQAAGRGLQLLFYSVGIGQISSEVPQNLSASRPQDRQFILSSKKLLLSDSGFYLCAWTTTPYGSNEQFFGPGTRLTVL.

The rearrangement joins TRBV6-1 to TRBJ1-1; TRBD1 aligns across 7 bases. Germline V gene sequence: CDR1 MNHNS, CDR2 SASEGT. The CDR3 contains 15 residues. V dropped 1 base and J dropped 6; count of bases not matched to a gene: 8. CDR3 bases: TGTGCCAGCAGTGAAGGAGGCAGGGGGGGACCTGAAGCTTTCTTT. Amino acids: CASSEGGRGGPEAFF.

This clone was picked up a small number of times. This chain links TRBV29-1 with TRBJ2-1; D gene uncertain. The CDR3 extends over 10 amino acids. Per the germline V gene, CDR1 is SQVTM and CDR2 is ANQGSEA. The V gene lost 5 bases and the J gene lost 10 bases, with 9 bases spanning the gap. DNA of the CDR3: TGCAGCGTTAGGTCGGGCGAGCAGTTCTTC. This translates into CSVRSGEQFF.

This clone appeared a few times. V gene TRBV11-2 combines with J gene TRBJ2-7, with 7 bases identical to TRBD1. The J segment lost 4 bases and the V segment lost 7 bases, leaving 4 bases of the junction unmatched. Germline CDR1 and CDR2: SGHAT and FQNNGV. The CDR3 totals 12 residues. CDR3 in DNA: TGTGCCAGCACCGGACAGGTGTACGAGCAGTACTTC. Translated, it gives CASTGQVYEQYF.

V is TRBV7-2 and J is TRBJ2-3; 13 bases line up with TRBD2. This CDR3 comprises 17 residues. J was trimmed by 4 bases and V by 8 bases; bases with no gene match: 12. The germline gives CDR1 SGHTA, CDR2 FQGNSA. For the CDR3, the DNA is TGTGCCAGCGGTTACCTGGGACTAGCGGGGTTGTCAGATACGCAGTATTTT. Protein sequence: CASGYLGLAGLSDTQYF.

The V and J genes are TRBV7-9 and TRBJ2-7; 10 bases align to TRBD2. V gave up 5 bases and J gave up 6 bases; unmatched junction bases: 10. The CDR3 contains 15 residues. The V gene's germline CDR1 is SEHNR and CDR2 FQNEAQ (reference sequence). The chain's CDR3 is CASSPRLAGAREQYF. CDR3 in DNA: TGTGCCAGCAGCCCGCGTCTAGCGGGAGCTCGCGAGCAGTACTTC.

This chain connects TRBV30 to TRBJ1-1; a weak D match, TRBD1 (6 bases). The CDR3 runs to 14 residues. CDR1 GTSNPN and CDR2 SVGIG come from the germline V gene (reference sequence). Trimming removed 0 bases at V and 4 bases at J, with 12 bases between. Written as DNA, the CDR3 is TGTGCCTGGAGTGTATGGGGGCGCACCACTGAAGCTTTCTTT. It translates to CAWSVWGRTTEAFF.